Shown below are 20 T cell receptor beta chains from a single sample sequenced in a study of patients and donors after allogeneic stem cell transplantation. TCRdb analysed the RT-PCR reads with MiXCR anew, one entry per CDR3 protein. The table includes hundreds of thousands of distinct CDR3 sequences, over 12% detected once. The sequenced material came from blood, either unsorted or a sorted T cell fraction (not recorded which). These receptors were collected from a human donor who was either an allogeneic HSCT recipient or a stem cell or donor lymphocyte infusion donor (not recorded which). It is not recorded whose cells these are; they may come from a transplant donor.

This clonotype was seen more than once but under ten times. This chain uses TRBV5-6 with TRBJ1-5; perhaps TRBD1 as D (5 bases). V was shortened by 4 bases and J by 0 bases, with 17 bases between the two germline ends. Germline CDR1 and CDR2: SGHDT and YYEEEE. The CDR3 covers 17 residues. In DNA, the CDR3 is TGTGCCAGCAGCCAGCTAGGGGCATACGGTAGCAATCAGCCCCAGCATTTT. This translates into CASSQLGAYGSNQPQHF.

The chain links TRBV6-6 to TRBJ1-2; TRBD1 might be the D (6 bases). Germline assignment: CDR1 MNHNY and CDR2 SVGAGI (reference sequence). The ends were cut back, 7 bases at V and 5 bases at J, with 8 bases in the middle. The CDR3 contains 11 residues. The CDR3 sequence: CASNTGYGYTF. The DNA of the CDR3 is TGTGCCAGCAACACAGGGTATGGCTACACCTTC.

Ten or more counts support this clonotype. This chain uses TRBV28 with TRBJ2-7; D remains ambiguous. Trimming cost V 4 bases and J 4 bases, with 8 bases left between them. The V gene's germline CDR1 is MDHEN and CDR2 SYDVKM. This CDR3 spans 12 amino acids. The CDR3 nucleotides are TGTGCCAGCAGTTACCCTTCATACGAGCAGTACTTC. This translates into CASSYPSYEQYF.

This clonotype was counted ten times or more. The CDR3: CASSPPTEETQYF. Here the CDR3 DNA reads TGTGCCAGCTCACCACCTACCGAAGAGACCCAGTACTTC. The chain has TRBV18 and TRBJ2-5; the D is unclear. V was pared by 0 bases and J by 3 bases, with 5 bases between. The length of the CDR3 is 13 residues. CDR1 KGHSH and CDR2 LQKENI come from the germline V gene.

This clonotype came up a few times. The J gene is TRBJ2-7, the V gene TRBV6-2 or TRBV6-3, with unresolved D. CDR3 length: 13 residues. The germline CDR1 and CDR2 sequences are MNHEY and SVGEGT. V was shortened by 4 bases and J by 2 bases, with 9 bases between the two germline ends. The CDR3 reads CASSSLGPYEQYF. In DNA, the CDR3 is TGTGCCAGCAGTTCACTTGGGCCCTACGAGCAGTACTTC.

The V call is TRBV2, the J call TRBJ2-1; the match to TRBD1 covers 7 bases. The germline CDR1 and CDR2 sequences are SNHLY and FYNNEI. CDR3 size: 13 residues. The V gene end was trimmed by 8 bases and the J gene end by 7 bases; junction bases not matched to a gene: 8. The CDR3: CASGQDKGNEQFF. Written as DNA, the CDR3 is TGTGCCAGCGGACAGGATAAGGGAAATGAGCAGTTCTTC. The whole variable domain, filled in from reference TRBV2 and TRBJ2-1, reads EPEVTQTPSHQVTQMGQEVILRCVPISNHLYFYWYRQILGQKVEFLVSFYNNEISEKSEIFDDQFSVERPDGSNFTLKIRSTKLEDSAMYFCASGQDKGNEQFFGPGTRLTVL.

In its sample, this clonotype was seen many times. V usage is TRBV20-1 and J usage is TRBJ1-1, with unresolved D. Germline lookup yields CDR1 DFQATT and CDR2 SNEGSKA (reference sequence). Trimming took off 4 bases at V and 4 bases at J, with 10 bases between the two ends. This CDR3 has 12 amino acids. The CDR3: CSATVRGTEAFF. CDR3 in DNA: TGCAGTGCTACTGTTCGGGGCACTGAAGCTTTCTTT.

The chain recombines TRBV6-1 with TRBJ1-5, with D tentatively TRBD1 (6 bases). Trimming took 6 bases from V and 7 from J, leaving 19 bases between them. The CDR3 totals 15 residues. Germline CDR1 and CDR2: MNHNS and SASEGT. The CDR3 coding sequence is TGTGCCAGCAGCAACCAACAGGGAGGGGGACAGCCCCAGCATTTT. This gives the protein CASSNQQGGGQPQHF.

This clonotype was recorded at least ten times. The chain combines TRBV5-1 with TRBJ1-6; tentatively, D is TRBD1 (6 bases). CDR1 is SGHRS, CDR2 YFSETQ, per germline. Trimming cost V 2 bases and J 10 bases, with 16 bases left between them. The length of the CDR3 is 15 residues. The CDR3: CASSLGGASGSPLHF. The CDR3, as DNA: TGCGCCAGCAGCTTAGGGGGGGCCTCTGGCTCACCCCTCCACTTT.

The gene calls are TRBV19 and TRBJ1-2; no clear D. The CDR3 loop spans 18 amino acids. Germline-derived CDR1 and CDR2 are LNHDA and SQIVND (reference sequence). V was trimmed by 7 bases and J by 5 bases, leaving 29 bases between them. CDR3 region: CASKGDETLLAGGYGYTF. The CDR3 DNA reads as TGTGCCAGTAAGGGAGATGAGACATTGTTAGCGGGAGGGTATGGCTACACCTTC.

This sequence joins TRBV5-1 and TRBJ1-6; maybe TRBD1 (5 bases). Trimming stripped 5 bases from V and 5 bases from J, with 14 bases between. The germline CDR1 and CDR2 sequences are SGHRS and YFSETQ. This CDR3 contains 15 residues. DNA of the CDR3: TGCGCCAGCAGTTCCCAGACAGAGCATAATTCACCCCTCCACTTT. Translating gives CASSSQTEHNSPLHF. The entire variable domain, with the rest obtained from reference TRBV5-1 and TRBJ1-6, is as follows: KAGVTQTPRYLIKTRGQQVTLSCSPISGHRSVSWYQQTPGQGLQFLFEYFSETQRNKGNFPGRFSGRQFSNSRSEMNVSTLELGDSALYLCASSSQTEHNSPLHFGNGTRLTVT.

This clonotype was detected only a few times. The chain recombines TRBV4-1 with TRBJ2-1; TRBD2 aligns across 10 bases. CDR1 and CDR2 from the germline V gene are MGHRA and YSYEKL. The CDR3 extends over 17 amino acids. V shed 2 bases, J shed 7 bases, and the junction held 11 bases outside the gene matches. The CDR3 here is CASSQTGAGGLGNEQFF. The CDR3 bases are TGCGCCAGCAGCCAAACGGGAGCGGGGGGGCTGGGAAATGAGCAGTTCTTC.

In its sample, this clonotype was seen a few times. The rearrangement joins TRBV6-4 to TRBJ2-1; the D gene could be TRBD1 or TRBD2 (5 bases each). This CDR3 spans 14 amino acids. Germline V gene lookup returns CDR1 MRHNA and CDR2 SNTAGT. The ends were cut back, 3 bases at V and 4 bases at J, with 10 bases in the middle. The CDR3 coding sequence is TGTGCCAGCAGTGAATCGGGACCGTACAATGAGCAGTTCTTC. It specifies CASSESGPYNEQFF.

Ten or more counts support this clonotype. The chain is built from TRBV10-3 and TRBJ2-3, with D hard to call. The CDR3 loop spans 12 amino acids. Per the germline V gene, CDR1 is ENHRY and CDR2 is SYGVKD. Trimming pared 7 bases from V and 0 bases from J, leaving 5 bases between. CDR3 in DNA: TGTGCCATCAAGGGTAGCACAGATACGCAGTATTTT. Amino acids: CAIKGSTDTQYF.

This clonotype has more than one count but fewer than ten. This sequence joins TRBV3-1 and TRBJ2-4; D remains ambiguous. The CDR3 totals 15 residues. V lost 1 base and J 9 bases, leaving 16 bases between the germline ends. Germline-derived CDR1 and CDR2 are LGHDT and YNNKEL (reference sequence). This CDR3 reads CASSQGGADTTIQYF. The CDR3 DNA reads TGTGCCAGCAGCCAAGGCGGAGCCGATACAACCATTCAGTACTTC.

This clonotype was recorded at least ten times. The chain links TRBV5-5 to TRBJ1-5, with D possibly matching TRBD1 (5 bases). This CDR3 is built from 17 residues. Trimming left V 0 bases short and J 8 bases short, with 21 bases between. CDR1 and CDR2 (germline): SGHKS, YYEKEE (reference sequence). The CDR3 region has the DNA TGTGCCAGCAGCTTGGAGTTTTTGATCGGGGCAAATAAGCCCCAGCATTTT. Its translation is CASSLEFLIGANKPQHF.

This clonotype has more than one count but fewer than ten. This sequence joins TRBV6-1 and TRBJ1-5; TRBD1 aligns across 7 bases. The germline V gene has CDR1 MNHNS and CDR2 SASEGT. Trimming took 3 bases from V and 2 from J; bases not matched to a gene: 7. CDR3 length: 16 amino acids. CDR3 region: CASSDGYTGGNQPQHF. DNA for the CDR3: TGTGCCAGCAGTGACGGTTACACAGGGGGCAATCAGCCCCAGCATTTT.

This clonotype was seen repeatedly, ten times or more. The chain joins TRBV7-2 to TRBJ1-1; D unclear. This CDR3 contains 14 residues. Germline CDR1 is SGHTA and CDR2 is FQGNSA. V lost 1 base and J 0 bases, leaving 6 bases between the germline ends. In nucleotides, the CDR3 is TGTGCCAGCAGCTTAGACTTCATGAACACTGAAGCTTTCTTT. As protein: CASSLDFMNTEAFF.

This clonotype was observed a handful of times. The chain combines TRBV12-3 or TRBV12-4 with TRBJ2-6; 8 bases match TRBD1. The CDR3 is 17 amino acids. J gave up 3 bases and V 7 bases, and 11 bases lay outside the gene matches. This CDR3 is CASTTRQGIGGANVLTF. For the CDR3, the DNA is TGTGCCAGCACCACGAGACAGGGGATAGGTGGGGCCAACGTCCTGACTTTC.

This clonotype was detected only a few times. The chain employs TRBV3-1 and TRBJ2-5; the match to TRBD2 covers 8 bases. The CDR3 has 15 residues. V gave up 1 base and J gave up 9 bases; unmatched junction bases: 10. CDR1 and CDR2 from the germline V gene are LGHDT and YNNKEL (reference sequence). The CDR3 nucleotides are TGTGCCAGCAGCCAAGGCCCGAGCGGGAGTTCGTCCCAGTACTTC. It yields the protein CASSQGPSGSSSQYF.